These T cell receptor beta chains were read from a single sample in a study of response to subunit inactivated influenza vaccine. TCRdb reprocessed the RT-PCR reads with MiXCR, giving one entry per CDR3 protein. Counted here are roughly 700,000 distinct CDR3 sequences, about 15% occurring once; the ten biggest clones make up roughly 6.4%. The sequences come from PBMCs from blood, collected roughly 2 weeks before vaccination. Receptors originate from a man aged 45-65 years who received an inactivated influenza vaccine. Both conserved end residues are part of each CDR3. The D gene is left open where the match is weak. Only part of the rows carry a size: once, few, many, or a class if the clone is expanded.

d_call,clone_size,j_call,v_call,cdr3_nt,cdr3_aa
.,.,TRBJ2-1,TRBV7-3,TGTGCCAGCAGCGCCAAACCGCACAATGAGCAGTTCTTC,CASSAKPHNEQFF
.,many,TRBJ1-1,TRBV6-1,TGTGCCAGCAGCCATACGGGCAGCACTGAAGCTTTCTTT,CASSHTGSTEAFF
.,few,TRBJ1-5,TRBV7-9,TGTGCCAGCAGCCTCGACAGTCAGCCCCAGCATTTT,CASSLDSQPQHF
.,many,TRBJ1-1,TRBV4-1,TGCGCCAGCAGCCAAGATGTGGGAGGGATCACTGAAGCTTTCTTT,CASSQDVGGITEAFF
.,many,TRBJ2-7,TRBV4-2,TGTGCCAGCAGCCAAGCACGAACAGGGAGCGACGAGCAGTACTTC,CASSQARTGSDEQYF
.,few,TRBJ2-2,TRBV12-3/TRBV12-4,TGTGCCAGCAGTCCACTGATCCCCGGGGAGCTGTTTTTT,CASSPLIPGELFF
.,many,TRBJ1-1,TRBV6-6,TGTGCCAGCAGTTATGGACAGATTGAAGCTTTCTTT,CASSYGQIEAFF
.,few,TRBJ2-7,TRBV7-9,TGTGCCAGCAGCCCAACCTCGGGGCCGGAGCAGTACTTC,CASSPTSGPEQYF
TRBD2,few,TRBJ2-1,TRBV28,TGTGCCAGCAGTTTTGCGATAGCGGGAGGGAAGTTCTTC,CASSFAIAGGKFF
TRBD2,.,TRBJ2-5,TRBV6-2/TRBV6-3,TGTGCCAGCAGTTCTCGGACTAGCGGGGGTGAGACCCAGTACTTC,CASSSRTSGGETQYF
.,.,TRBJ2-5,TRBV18,TGTGCCAGCTCACCATTCCGCGGGGGCGACGAGACCCAGTACTTC,CASSPFRGGDETQYF
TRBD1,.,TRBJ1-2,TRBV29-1,TGCAGCGTTTCGGACAGGGGCAACTATGGCTACACCTTC,CSVSDRGNYGYTF
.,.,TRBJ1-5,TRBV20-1,TGCAGTGCTAGGAGGACAGCGAATCAGCCCCAGCATTTT,CSARRTANQPQHF
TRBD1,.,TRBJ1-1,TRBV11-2,TGTGCCAGCAGCTTGGGGAGGGGGCCCACTGAAGCTTTCTTT,CASSLGRGPTEAFF
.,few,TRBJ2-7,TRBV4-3,TGCGCCAGCAGCCAAGATCGAGGGGCAGGGCTCTACGAGCAGTACTTC,CASSQDRGAGLYEQYF
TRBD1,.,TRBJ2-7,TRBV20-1,TGCAGTGCGGAACCGGGACAGGTTTACGAGCAGTACTTC,CSAEPGQVYEQYF
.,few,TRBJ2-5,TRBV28,TGTGCCAGCAGTACTTCCGGGGCCCAAGAGACCCAGTACTTC,CASSTSGAQETQYF
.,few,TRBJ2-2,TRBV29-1,TGCAGCGTTGATAAGTCGAACACCGGGGAGCTGTTTTTT,CSVDKSNTGELFF
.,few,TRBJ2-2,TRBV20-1,TGCAGTGCTAGAGATATCGGAGAGCTGAACACCGGGGAGCTGTTTTTT,CSARDIGELNTGELFF
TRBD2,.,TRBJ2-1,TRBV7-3,TGTGCCAGCAGCACGATAGCGGGAAGTGAGCAGTTCTTC,CASSTIAGSEQFF
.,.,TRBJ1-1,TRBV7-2,TGTGCCAGCAGCCTTGGGGGGTTTGACACTGAAGCTTTCTTT,CASSLGGFDTEAFF
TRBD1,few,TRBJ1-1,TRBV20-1,TGCAGTGCTAGAGGGGGGAGGACAGGGCGATACGGCCACACTGAAGCTTTCTTT,CSARGGRTGRYGHTEAFF
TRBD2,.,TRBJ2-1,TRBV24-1,TGTGCCACCAGTGATTTTACGGGGGGCTACAATGAGCAGTTCTTC,CATSDFTGGYNEQFF
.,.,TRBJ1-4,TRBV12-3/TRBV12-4,TGTGCCAGCAGTTTATTGGGAACCCTTAATGAAAAACTGTTTTTT,CASSLLGTLNEKLFF
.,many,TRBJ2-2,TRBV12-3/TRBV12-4,TGTGCCAGCAGTTTAGCCCTTGACGGGGAGCTGTTTTTT,CASSLALDGELFF
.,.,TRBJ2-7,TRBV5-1,TGCGCCAGCAGAGCCGGAGCTACCTACGAGCAGTACTTC,CASRAGATYEQYF
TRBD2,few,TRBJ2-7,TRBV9,TGTGCCAGCAGCGCAACGGCGGGAGTCCTCGAGCAGTACTTC,CASSATAGVLEQYF
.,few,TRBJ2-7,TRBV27,TGTGCCAGCAGTTTAAAAGGGCTAGCCTACGAGCAGTACTTC,CASSLKGLAYEQYF
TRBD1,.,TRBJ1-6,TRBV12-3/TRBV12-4,TGTGCCAGCAGTTTTGGAGGGGGCTATGGTTCACCCCTCCACTTT,CASSFGGGYGSPLHF
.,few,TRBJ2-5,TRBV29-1,TGCAGCGTCGCGACAGGCCAAGAGACCCAGTACTTC,CSVATGQETQYF
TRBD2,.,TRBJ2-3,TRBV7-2,TGTGCCAGCAGCTTCCAAGCGGGAGGGCCGGCAGATACGCAGTATTTT,CASSFQAGGPADTQYF
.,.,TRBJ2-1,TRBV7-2,TGTGCCAGCAGCTTAGCCGCGAAACGCGGGACACTGAGGAGGCGCGATGAGCAGTTCTTC,CASSLAAKRGTLRRRDEQFF
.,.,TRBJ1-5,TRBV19,TGTGCCAGTAGTATTGGACCGGGGAATCAGCCCCAGCATTTT,CASSIGPGNQPQHF
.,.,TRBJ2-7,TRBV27,TGTGCCAGCACAAAAGTAGGGGCTCGGGAGCAGTACTTC,CASTKVGAREQYF
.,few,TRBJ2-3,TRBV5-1,TGCGCCAGCGCTGTTAGCACAGATACGCAGTATTTT,CASAVSTDTQYF
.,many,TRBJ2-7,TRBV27,TGTGCCAGCAGTTTAAAGTCACCCCTGTATGACGAGCAGTACTTC,CASSLKSPLYDEQYF
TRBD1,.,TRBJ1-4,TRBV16,TGTGCCAGCAGCCAATCCATCCAGGGGGTACGGAAACTGTTTTTT,CASSQSIQGVRKLFF
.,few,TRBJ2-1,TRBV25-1,TGTGCCAGCAGTGGAGGGAGTAATGAGCAGTTCTTC,CASSGGSNEQFF
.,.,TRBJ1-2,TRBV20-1,TGCAGTGCTAGAGATGGTAGGGCAGATAACTATGGCTACACCTTC,CSARDGRADNYGYTF
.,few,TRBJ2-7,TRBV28,TGTGCCAGCATTCCGGGACGGCCCTCCTACGAGCAGTACTTC,CASIPGRPSYEQYF
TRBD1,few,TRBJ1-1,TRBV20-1,TGCAGTGCTAGAGATCCGAGGGGGCTTACTGAAGCTTTCTTT,CSARDPRGLTEAFF
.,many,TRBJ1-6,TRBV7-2,TGTGCCAGCAGCTTACAGGGTCTGGGTAATTCACCCCTCCACTTT,CASSLQGLGNSPLHF